These 27 T cell receptor beta chains were sequenced from one sample in a study of metastatic and nonmetastatic thyroid tumors. Patients underwent thyroid surgery, and none had received any treatment before it. TCRdb re-clonotyped the PCR reads via MiXCR. The repertoire includes roughly 35,000 clones, roughly 15% of them detected once, and 3.4% sits in the top ten. The sequenced sample consisted of blood. These receptor sequences come from a female donor with papillary thyroid cancer or a benign thyroid nodule (not recorded which). Some clones in this sample may be carry-over from other donors' samples.

This clone appeared many times. The chain joins TRBV9 to TRBJ2-2; TRBD2 aligns across 8 bases. V shed 8 bases and J 3 bases; nucleotides not matched to a gene: 9. CDR3 length: 15 amino acids. Looked up from germline, CDR1 is SGDLS and CDR2 is YYNGEE. This CDR3 is CASRRREVDTGELFF. The CDR3 nucleotides read TGTGCCAGTAGGAGGCGGGAGGTCGACACCGGGGAGCTGTTTTTT. Supplemented by reference TRBV9 and TRBJ2-2, the full variable domain reads DSGVTQTPKHLITATGQRVTLRCSPRSGDLSVYWYQQSLDQGLQFLIQYYNGEERAKGNILERFSAQQFPDLHSELNLSSLELGDSALYFCASRRREVDTGELFFGEGSRLTVL.

This clone is termed medium-sized (0.01 to 0.1%). The chain combines TRBV20-1 with TRBJ1-2; no reliable D call. The CDR3 sequence is 14 residues long. Trimming removed 1 base from V and 8 bases from J, with 17 bases in between. Per germline, CDR1 DFQATT and CDR2 SNEGSKA (reference sequence). The CDR3 DNA follows: TGCAGTGCTAGAGTAGAGGAGACGACTATGGGCTACACCTTC. The encoded protein is CSARVEETTMGYTF.

This clone has ten or more counts. The V call is TRBV20-1, the J call TRBJ2-6; 7 positions agree with TRBD1. The V segment lost 6 bases and the J segment 0 bases; nucleotides outside the gene matches: 8. The CDR3 has 16 amino acids. Germline CDR1 reads DFQATT; CDR2 reads SNEGSKA (reference sequence). The CDR3 loop is CSAESGGPSGANVLTF. DNA for the CDR3: TGCAGTGCGGAGTCAGGGGGACCCTCTGGGGCCAACGTCCTGACTTTC.

This clone occurred many times. Here the CDR3 reads CSGTPVGHSWGDYEQYF. CDR3 coding DNA: TGCAGCGGAACCCCGGTCGGGCACTCATGGGGAGACTACGAGCAGTACTTC. This chain uses TRBV20-1 with TRBJ2-7, with D perhaps TRBD2 (5 bases). Germline CDR1 reads DFQATT; CDR2 reads SNEGSKA (reference sequence). This CDR3 is 17 amino acids long.

This clone was seen only a few times. V and J are TRBV19 and TRBJ1-2; D not resolved. With 3 bases removed from V and 9 bases from J, the gap between germline ends came to 14 bases. CDR1 and CDR2 from the germline V gene are LNHDA and SQIVND (reference sequence). The CDR3 extends over 13 amino acids. The DNA for the CDR3 is TGTGCCAGTAGTATGGGGTGGACGGATTGCTACACCTTC. Its translation: CASSMGWTDCYTF.

This clone was counted many times. This sequence joins TRBV27 and TRBJ2-1; 13 nucleotides line up with TRBD2. Unmatched junction bases numbered 17, after V lost 2 bases and J lost 7 bases. There are 20 residues in the CDR3. Germline loops: CDR1 MNHEY, CDR2 SMNVEV (reference sequence). The CDR3 sequence: CASSLRPSTSGRLKGNEQFF. CDR3 DNA sequence: TGTGCCAGCAGTTTACGTCCTTCGACTAGCGGGAGGCTAAAGGGAAATGAGCAGTTCTTC.

In its sample, this clone was seen many times. This chain joins TRBV30 and TRBJ2-1; D gene uncertain. The CDR3 length is 12 residues. Germline loops: CDR1 GTSNPN, CDR2 SVGIG (reference sequence). Deletions cut 3 bases from V and 7 bases from J, with 10 bases between. As DNA, the CDR3 is TGTGCCTGGAGCCCGGTCCATAATGAGCAGTTCTTC. Translating gives CAWSPVHNEQFF.

This clone was observed at least ten times. This chain joins TRBV9 and TRBJ2-5; TRBD2 aligns across 9 bases. The CDR3 length is 16 residues. Trimming removed 4 bases from V and 2 bases from J; junction bases left unmatched: 9. CDR1 and CDR2 (germline): SGDLS, YYNGEE. The CDR3 DNA is TGTGCCAGCAGCCTCCGAGGGGCGGGAGGGCAAGAGACCCAGTACTTC. It codes for CASSLRGAGGQETQYF. The variable domain in full, with the rest retrieved from reference TRBV9 and TRBJ2-5, is DSGVTQTPKHLITATGQRVTLRCSPRSGDLSVYWYQQSLDQGLQFLIQYYNGEERAKGNILERFSAQQFPDLHSELNLSSLELGDSALYFCASSLRGAGGQETQYFGPGTRLLVL.

The chain uses TRBV11-2 and TRBJ2-1; 7 bases line up with TRBD2. V shed 5 bases and J 7 bases; nucleotides not matched to a gene: 20. CDR1 and CDR2 (germline): SGHAT, FQNNGV. This CDR3 contains 18 residues. CDR3 nucleotide sequence: TGTGCCAGCAGCCCATGGGACTATCGGGAACTCCCCTCGAATGAGCAGTTCTTC. Translated, it gives CASSPWDYRELPSNEQFF.

V gene TRBV2 combines with J gene TRBJ2-1; 11 bases map to TRBD2. The germline V gene encodes CDR1 SNHLY and CDR2 FYNNEI. This CDR3 spans 14 amino acids. The trim removed 4 bases at V and 10 bases at J, leaving 6 bases unmatched. The DNA of the CDR3 is TGTGCCAGCAGTGGGACTAGCGGGTCCGGGGAGCAGTTCTTC. Residues: CASSGTSGSGEQFF.

By share, this clone counts as medium-sized (0.01 to 0.1%). The rearrangement joins TRBV20-1 to TRBJ2-7, with 12 bases lining up with TRBD2. This CDR3 region has 13 residues. J lost 6 bases, V lost 3 bases, and 3 bases had no gene match. Germline assignment: CDR1 DFQATT and CDR2 SNEGSKA (reference sequence). For the CDR3, the DNA is TGCAGTGCTAGCAAGGGACTAGCGGGCGAGCAGTACTTC. This codes for CSASKGLAGEQYF.

This clone has at least ten counts. This chain links TRBV19 with TRBJ1-5, with 8 bases fitting TRBD1. CDR1 and CDR2 from the germline V gene are LNHDA and SQIVND (reference sequence). The CDR3 runs to 18 residues. Losses at the gene ends were 6 bases for V and 2 bases for J; bases not matched to a gene: 15. The CDR3 sequence is CASSLSGQGARRNQPQHF. DNA for the CDR3: TGTGCCAGTAGCCTCTCGGGGCAGGGGGCGAGGCGCAATCAGCCCCAGCATTTT.

This clone showed up many times. The chain recombines TRBV2 with TRBJ2-3, with 12 nucleotides matching TRBD1. The CDR3 is 17 amino acids. Unmatched junction bases numbered 7, after V lost 5 bases and J lost 1 base. Germline V gene lookup returns CDR1 SNHLY and CDR2 FYNNEI. Here the CDR3 DNA reads TGTGCCAGCAGTAGGGACAGGGGGCGCGTGGGCACAGATACGCAGTATTTT. Its protein product is CASSRDRGRVGTDTQYF.

Many counts were recorded for this clone. The V and J genes are TRBV25-1 and TRBJ2-3; TRBD2 matches 13 bases. The CDR3 consists of 20 residues. The V gene end was trimmed by 5 bases and the J gene end by 4 bases; junction bases not matched to a gene: 18. The germline CDR1 and CDR2 sequences are MGHDK and SYGVNS. The DNA for the CDR3 is TGTGCCAGCAGTACCAGAGGGGGGGGACTAGCGGGAAGGTTGGCAGATACGCAGTATTTT. Amino acids: CASSTRGGGLAGRLADTQYF.

The chain employs TRBV20-1 and TRBJ1-2; no firm D call. The CDR3 sequence is 15 residues long. CDR1 and CDR2 (germline): DFQATT, SNEGSKA (reference sequence). V lost 0 bases to trimming and J lost 8 bases, with 19 bases between them. CDR3 loop: CSARDPVRAGEGYTF. The CDR3 DNA is TGCAGTGCTAGAGACCCCGTAAGGGCCGGGGAAGGCTACACCTTC.

This clone was seen repeatedly, ten times or more. V and J are TRBV4-2 and TRBJ2-5; D not certain. The CDR3 totals 14 residues. From germline, CDR1 is LGHNA and CDR2 YNFKEQ. The V end lost 0 bases, the J end lost 5 bases, and 10 bases lay between the germline ends. For the CDR3, the DNA is TGTGCCAGCAGCCAAGAAATGTCCGGGGAGACCCAGTACTTC. It specifies CASSQEMSGETQYF.

The table lists this clone with many counts. The chain has TRBV7-9 and TRBJ2-1; perhaps TRBD2 as D (6 bases). CDR3 length: 17 residues. Per the germline V gene, CDR1 is SEHNR and CDR2 is FQNEAQ (reference sequence). V gave up 0 bases and J gave up 0 bases, with 12 bases separating them. The CDR3 loop is CASSLAGGLSSYNEQFF. The CDR3 DNA is TGTGCCAGCAGCTTAGCGGGAGGCCTTTCCTCCTACAATGAGCAGTTCTTC. Variable domain in full (rest from reference TRBV7-9 and TRBJ2-1): DTGVSQNPRHKITKRGQNVTFRCDPISEHNRLYWYRQTLGQGPEFLTYFQNEAQLEKSRLLSDRFSAERPKGSFSTLEIQRTEQGDSAMYLCASSLAGGLSSYNEQFFGPGTRLTVL.

By sample fraction, this clone is medium-sized. CDR3 nucleotides: TGCAGTGCCAGGCCGGGACTAGCTCCCAACGAGCAGTACTTC. Translated: CSARPGLAPNEQYF. V gene TRBV20-1 combines with J gene TRBJ2-7; TRBD2 matches at 9 bases. V shed 6 bases and J 5 bases; nucleotides not matched to a gene: 11. The V gene's germline CDR1 is DFQATT and CDR2 SNEGSKA (reference sequence). The CDR3 contains 14 residues.

This clone was found many times. The chain joins TRBV10-1 to TRBJ2-1; D could derive from TRBD1 or TRBD2 (5 bases each). The CDR3 consists of 15 residues. V was shortened by 2 bases and J by 2 bases, with 10 bases between the two germline ends. CDR1 and CDR2 (germline): WNHNN, SYGVQD (reference sequence). CDR3: CASSENVGPYNEQFF. CDR3 in DNA: TGCGCCAGCAGTGAGAACGTGGGACCCTACAATGAGCAGTTCTTC.

This clone was seen many times. The same CDR3 arises from other DNA sequences in this sample as well. This chain uses TRBV27 with TRBJ1-2; D call uncertain. Germline lookup yields CDR1 MNHEY and CDR2 SMNVEV (reference sequence). The V gene lost 6 bases and the J gene lost 8 bases, with 7 bases spanning the gap. The CDR3 extends over 10 amino acids. The CDR3 sequence is CASSRGGYTF. The CDR3 region has the DNA TGTGCCAGCAGCCGAGGCGGCTACACCTTC.

The rearrangement links TRBV4-1 to TRBJ2-7; 7 bases are a match to TRBD2. V trimming: 0 bases; J trimming: 6 bases; junction bases outside the gene matches: 14. The CDR3 is 17 amino acids. The germline V gene has CDR1 MGHRA and CDR2 YSYEKL. The CDR3 DNA sequence: TGCGCCAGCAGCCAAGATCCACGCTCGGGACTACGCGTCGAGCAGTACTTC. Its translation is CASSQDPRSGLRVEQYF.

This clone was picked up many times. The chain couples TRBV6-1 to TRBJ2-5, with D possibly being TRBD2 (5 bases). V dropped 0 bases and J dropped 12 bases, with 14 bases sitting between them. The germline V gene has CDR1 MNHNS and CDR2 SASEGT. The CDR3 is made up of 13 amino acids. The CDR3 is CASSEAGPSREYF. In nucleotides, the CDR3 is TGTGCCAGCAGTGAAGCTGGGCCATCGAGGGAGTACTTC.

The chain uses TRBV4-2 and TRBJ2-1; 12 bases match TRBD2. Germline-derived CDR1 and CDR2 are LGHNA and YNFKEQ. Trimming removed 5 bases from V and 2 bases from J; junction bases left unmatched: 25. The CDR3 sequence is 23 residues long. The CDR3 DNA follows: TGTGCCAGCAGCGCAAGCAACTCCCCTACTAGCGGGAGGCCCCATAGCCCCTACAATGAGCAGTTCTTC. Translating gives CASSASNSPTSGRPHSPYNEQFF.

The V and J genes are TRBV13 and TRBJ2-7; D is uncertain. This CDR3 spans 15 amino acids. Germline V gene data show CDR1 as PRHDT and CDR2 as FYEKMQ (reference sequence). V was clipped by 3 bases and J by 2 bases, with 14 bases between them. CDR3 protein: CASSFRIAGTYEQYF. CDR3 DNA: TGTGCCAGCAGCTTTAGGATAGCAGGAACCTACGAGCAGTACTTC.

This clone was counted only a few times. A single base separates this from a much larger clone, so it may be a read error. The same CDR3 is also encoded by other DNA sequences in this sample. This sequence joins TRBV7-7 and TRBJ1-5; D is undetermined. Germline CDR1 SSHAT, CDR2 FNYEAQ (reference sequence). The CDR3 is 13 amino acids. In DNA, the CDR3 is TGTGCTAGCAGCTTAGCTGTAGGGCAGCCCCAGCATTTT. Translation gives CASSLAVGQPQHF.

This rearrangement joins TRBV20-1 to TRBJ1-6; TRBD1 agrees at 9 bases. Germline CDR1 reads DFQATT; CDR2 reads SNEGSKA (reference sequence). The V gene end was trimmed by 6 bases and the J gene end by 2 bases; junction bases not matched to a gene: 5. This CDR3 contains 15 residues. CDR3 in amino acids: CSAWTGAAYNSPLHF. The CDR3 region has the DNA TGCAGTGCGTGGACAGGGGCGGCCTATAATTCACCCCTCCACTTT.

The CDR3 DNA follows: TGTGCCAGCAGCCCTCCGGTACAGTGTTGGTACGAGCAGTACTTC. This codes for CASSPPVQCWYEQYF. The V gene is TRBV3-1, the J gene TRBJ2-7; D gene uncertain. V shed 4 bases and J shed 4 bases, with 17 bases lying between them. Per germline, CDR1 LGHDT and CDR2 YNNKEL (reference sequence). CDR3 length: 15 residues.